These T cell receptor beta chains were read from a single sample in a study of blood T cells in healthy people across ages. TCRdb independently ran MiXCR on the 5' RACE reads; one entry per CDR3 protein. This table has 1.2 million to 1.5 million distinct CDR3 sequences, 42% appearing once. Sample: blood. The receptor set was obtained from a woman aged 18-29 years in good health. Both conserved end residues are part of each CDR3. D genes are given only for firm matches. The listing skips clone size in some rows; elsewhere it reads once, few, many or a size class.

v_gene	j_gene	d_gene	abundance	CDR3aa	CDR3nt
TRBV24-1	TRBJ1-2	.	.	CATSDSGQGNYGYTF	TGTGCCACCAGTGATTCAGGGCAGGGGAACTATGGCTACACCTTC
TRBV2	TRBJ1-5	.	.	CANSFGIPDQPQHF	TGTGCCAATTCCTTCGGCATACCAGACCAGCCCCAGCATTTT
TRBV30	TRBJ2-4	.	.	CAWSKGQLAKNIQYF	TGTGCCTGGAGTAAGGGGCAACTAGCCAAAAACATTCAGTACTTC
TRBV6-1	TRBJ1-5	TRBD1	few	CASSSLDRGQNQPQHF	TGTGCCAGCTCCAGCCTCGACAGGGGCCAAAATCAGCCCCAGCATTTT
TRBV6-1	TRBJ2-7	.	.	CATMGVGGEQYF	TGTGCCACCATGGGAGTGGGCGGCGAGCAGTACTTC
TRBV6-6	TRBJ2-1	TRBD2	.	CASIPRGGEYNEQFF	TGTGCCAGCATTCCCCGGGGGGGGGAATACAATGAGCAGTTCTTC
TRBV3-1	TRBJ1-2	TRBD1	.	CASSQEGTGGTCTF	TGTGCCAGCAGCCAGGAAGGGACAGGGGGCACCTGCACCTTC
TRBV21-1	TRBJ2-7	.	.	CASSTQLAGGLYGQYF	TGTGCCAGCAGCACTCAACTAGCGGGAGGTCTCTACGGGCAGTACTTC
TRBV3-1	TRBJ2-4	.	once	CASGQADRRDIQYF	TGTGCCAGCGGCCAAGCAGACCGTAGGGACATTCAGTACTTC
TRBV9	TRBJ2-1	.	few	CASSVDPGGLREQFF	TGTGCCAGCAGCGTTGATCCTGGGGGGTTACGGGAGCAGTTCTTC
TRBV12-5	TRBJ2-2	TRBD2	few	CASGGGGATGELFF	TGTGCTAGTGGCGGGGGGGGAGCCACCGGGGAGCTGTTTTTT
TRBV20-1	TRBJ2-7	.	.	CSARLYSAYEQYF	TGCAGTGCTAGGTTGTACTCCGCATACGAGCAGTACTTC
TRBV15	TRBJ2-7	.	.	CATRTPGFNEQYF	TGTGCCACCAGGACGCCTGGGTTTAACGAGCAGTACTTC
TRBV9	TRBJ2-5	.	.	CASSAEETDQETQYF	TGTGCCAGCAGCGCCGAGGAGACAGATCAAGAGACCCAGTACTTC
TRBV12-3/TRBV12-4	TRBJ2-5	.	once	CASSRYRDKETQYF	TGTGCCAGCAGCCGTTATCGGGACAAAGAGACCCAGTACTTC
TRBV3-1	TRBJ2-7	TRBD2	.	CASSQSFKRGARSYEQYF	TGTGCCAGCAGCCAATCATTTAAGCGGGGCGCGAGATCCTACGAGCAGTACTTC
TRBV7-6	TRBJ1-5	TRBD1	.	CASSLRTGENQPQHF	TGTGCCAGCAGCTTGAGGACAGGGGAGAATCAGCCCCAGCATTTT
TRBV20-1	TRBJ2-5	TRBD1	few	CSAMVSSGGQETQYF	TGCAGTGCTATGGTCTCCTCAGGGGGCCAAGAGACCCAGTACTTC
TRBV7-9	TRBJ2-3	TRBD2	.	CASSLALAGGRTDTQYF	TGTGCCAGCAGCTTAGCACTAGCGGGAGGGCGCACAGATACGCAGTATTTT
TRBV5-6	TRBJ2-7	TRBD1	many	CASSFAPGTGPSEQYF	TGTGCCAGCAGCTTCGCACCCGGGACAGGGCCCTCCGAGCAGTACTTC
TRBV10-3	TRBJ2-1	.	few	CAISGLSYNEQFF	TGTGCCATCAGCGGCCTCTCCTACAATGAGCAGTTCTTC
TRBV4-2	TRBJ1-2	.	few	CASSQDLTGNYGYTF	TGTGCCAGCAGCCAAGACTTGACGGGGAACTATGGCTACACCTTC
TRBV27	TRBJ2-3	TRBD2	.	CASSLMAGGPPDTQYF	TGTGCCAGCAGCCTCATGGCGGGGGGGCCTCCAGATACGCAGTATTTT
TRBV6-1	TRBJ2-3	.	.	CASSPQWGADTQYF	TGTGCCAGCAGTCCCCAGTGGGGGGCAGATACGCAGTATTTT
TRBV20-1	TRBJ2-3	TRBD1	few	CSARSGGRADTQYF	TGCAGTGCTAGATCAGGGGGTAGAGCAGATACGCAGTATTTT
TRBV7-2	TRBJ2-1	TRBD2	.	CASSLGSREINEQFF	TGTGCCAGCAGCTTAGGGTCGCGGGAGATCAATGAGCAGTTCTTC
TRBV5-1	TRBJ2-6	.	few	CASSSLISGANVLTF	TGCGCCAGCAGCTCACTGATCTCTGGGGCCAACGTCCTGACTTTC
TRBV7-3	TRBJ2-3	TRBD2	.	CASSLNLAGRDTQYF	TGTGCCAGCAGCTTAAATCTAGCGGGGAGAGATACGCAGTATTTT
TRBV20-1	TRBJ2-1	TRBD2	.	CSAGTSGTRSSYNEQFF	TGCAGTGCCGGGACTAGCGGGACACGCAGCTCCTACAATGAGCAGTTCTTC
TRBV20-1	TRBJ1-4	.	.	CSARTPVIEKLFF	TGCAGTGCTAGGACACCGGTAATTGAAAAACTGTTTTTT
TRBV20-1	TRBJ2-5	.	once	CSAELLGGGNEQYF	TGCAGTGCCGAACTGTTGGGAGGAGGTAATGAGCAGTACTTC
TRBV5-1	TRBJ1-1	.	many	CASSGSGNTEAFF	TGCGCCAGCTCTGGGTCAGGGAACACTGAAGCTTTCTTT
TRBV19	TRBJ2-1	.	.	CASSTPAQGLSSYNEQFF	TGTGCCAGTTCCACACCAGCCCAGGGACTCTCCTCCTACAATGAGCAGTTCTTC
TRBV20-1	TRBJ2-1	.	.	CSAPRTSRGGNEQFF	TGCAGTGCTCCCCGTACTAGCAGGGGCGGTAATGAGCAGTTCTTC
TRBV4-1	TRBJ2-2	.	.	CASSRPGGGWTGELFF	TGCGCCAGCAGTCGTCCGGGCGGAGGATGGACCGGGGAGCTGTTTTTT
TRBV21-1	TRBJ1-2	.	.	CASSAPRVEGYGYTF	TGTGCCAGCAGCGCGCCCAGGGTAGAGGGTTATGGCTACACCTTC
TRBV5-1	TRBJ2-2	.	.	CASSLEQGDYAGELFF	TGCGCCAGCAGCTTGGAGCAGGGGGACTACGCCGGGGAGCTGTTTTTT
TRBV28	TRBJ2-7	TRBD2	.	CASRRLAGVYEQYF	TGTGCCAGCAGGCGACTAGCGGGAGTATACGAGCAGTACTTC
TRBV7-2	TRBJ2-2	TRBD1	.	CASSLWDRNTGELFF	TGTGCCAGCAGCTTGTGGGACAGAAACACCGGGGAGCTGTTTTTT
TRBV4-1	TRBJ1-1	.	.	CASRSGIEAFF	TGCGCCAGCAGGAGCGGGATTGAAGCTTTCTTT
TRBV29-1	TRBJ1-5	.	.	CSDTSGTLSNQPQHF	TGCAGCGACACCTCCGGGACACTCAGCAATCAGCCCCAGCATTTT
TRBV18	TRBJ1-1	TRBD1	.	CASSPNRGYRNTEAFF	TGTGCCAGCTCACCAAACAGGGGATATCGGAACACTGAAGCTTTCTTT
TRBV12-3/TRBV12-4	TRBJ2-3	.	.	CASSFAPPLSTDTQYF	TGTGCCAGCAGTTTTGCCCCCCCCTTGTCCACAGATACGCAGTATTTT
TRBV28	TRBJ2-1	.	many	CASSLNEQFF	TGTGCCAGCAGCTTAAATGAGCAGTTCTTC
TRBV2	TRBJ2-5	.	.	CASSVRPPYGGLQETQYF	TGTGCCAGCAGTGTTCGGCCCCCCTACGGGGGCCTTCAAGAGACCCAGTACTTC
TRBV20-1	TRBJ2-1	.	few	CSAPGLNEQFF	TGCAGTGCTCCAGGGCTCAATGAGCAGTTCTTC
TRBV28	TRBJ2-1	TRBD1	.	CASSSPVRGPSYNEQFF	TGTGCCAGCAGTTCCCCAGTTAGGGGGCCCTCCTACAATGAGCAGTTCTTC
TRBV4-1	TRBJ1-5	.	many	CASSQVAQINQPQHF	TGCGCCAGCAGCCAAGTTGCGCAGATCAATCAGCCCCAGCATTTT
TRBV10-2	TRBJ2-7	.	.	CASTRSLSYEQYF	TGCGCCAGCACGAGGTCCCTCTCCTACGAGCAGTACTTC
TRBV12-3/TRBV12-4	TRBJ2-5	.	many	CASSLGSVQETQYF	TGTGCCAGCAGTTTAGGAAGCGTTCAAGAGACCCAGTACTTC
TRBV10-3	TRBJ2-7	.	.	CTISESVEYEQYF	TGTACCATCAGTGAGTCGGTTGAATACGAGCAGTACTTC
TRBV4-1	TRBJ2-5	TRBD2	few	CASSQQAGGQETQYF	TGCGCCAGCAGCCAGCAAGCGGGGGGTCAAGAGACCCAGTACTTC
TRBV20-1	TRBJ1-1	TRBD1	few	CSARAYRGPEAFF	TGCAGTGCTAGAGCCTACAGGGGGCCTGAAGCTTTCTTT
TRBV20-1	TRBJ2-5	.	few	CSATNTGQETQYF	TGCAGTGCCACTAACACAGGGCAAGAGACCCAGTACTTC